The sequence of this T cell receptor beta chain was determined in a study of metastatic and nonmetastatic thyroid tumors. CDR3 length: 14 amino acids. V lost 10 bases, J lost 0 bases, and 13 bases lay in between. Germline-derived CDR1 and CDR2 are MNHEY and SMNVEV (reference sequence). Using MiXCR, TCRdb reanalyzed the PCR reads. The sample holds approximately 20,000 clones, 25% to 30% seen once. This clone has more than one count but fewer than ten. Patients were all untreated before their thyroid surgery. The sample comprised blood. The sequence came from a male donor with papillary thyroid cancer or a benign thyroid nodule (not recorded which). Some clones in this sample may be carry-over from other donors' samples. This chain links TRBV27 with TRBJ2-1; D is possibly TRBD1 (6 bases). The CDR3 reads CATRGLSSYNEQFF. DNA for the CDR3: TGTGCCACCAGGGGTCTTAGCTCCTACAATGAGCAGTTCTTC.